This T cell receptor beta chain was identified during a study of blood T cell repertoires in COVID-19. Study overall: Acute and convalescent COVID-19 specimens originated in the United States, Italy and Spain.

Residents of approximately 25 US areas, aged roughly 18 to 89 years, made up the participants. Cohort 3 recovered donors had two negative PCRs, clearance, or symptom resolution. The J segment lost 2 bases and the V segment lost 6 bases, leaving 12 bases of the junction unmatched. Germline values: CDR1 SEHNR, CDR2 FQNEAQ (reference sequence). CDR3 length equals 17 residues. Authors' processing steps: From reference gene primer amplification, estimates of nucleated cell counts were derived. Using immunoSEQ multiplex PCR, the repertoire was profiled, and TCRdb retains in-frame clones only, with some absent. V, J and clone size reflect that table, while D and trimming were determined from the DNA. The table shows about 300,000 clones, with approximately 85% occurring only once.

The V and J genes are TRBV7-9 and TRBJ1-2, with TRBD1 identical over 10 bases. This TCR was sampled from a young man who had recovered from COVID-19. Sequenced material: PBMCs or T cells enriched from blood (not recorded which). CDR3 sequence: CASSRTGTGDLNYGYTF. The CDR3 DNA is TGTGCCAGCAGTCGGACCGGGACAGGGGATTTAAACTATGGCTACACCTTC. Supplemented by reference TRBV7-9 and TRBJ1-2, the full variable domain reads DTGVSQNPRHKITKRGQNVTFRCDPISEHNRLYWYRQTLGQGPEFLTYFQNEAQLEKSRLLSDRFSAERPKGSFSTLEIQRTEQGDSAMYLCASSRTGTGDLNYGYTFGSGTRLTVV.